This TCR beta chain was retrieved from a study of T-cell reconstitution after alpha-beta-depleted transplantation in children. General observations from the study: From newly produced T cells came most of the T-cell counts and diversity one year after transplant. Several hundred rapidly expanded clones from non-depleted graft cells reportedly supplied alpha-beta T cells about two months post-transplant.

With 5 bases removed from V and 4 bases from J, the gap between germline ends came to 11 bases. The germline CDR1 and CDR2 sequences are SGHRS and YFSETQ. The CDR3 extends over 13 amino acids. Researchers prepared the TCRbeta library using unique molecular identifiers, the study reports. TCRdb redid the calling of the PCR reads with MiXCR, one entry per CDR3 protein. The sample lists hundreds of thousands of distinct CDR3 sequences; around 13% were seen once. This clonotype was counted ten times or more. Its antigen is not known. This TCR came from a girl aged 2 to 9 with congenital amegakaryocytic thrombocytopenia, due to receive a stem cell transplant. The rearrangement joins TRBV5-1 to TRBJ2-3; D ambiguous. The source material was PBMCs, sampled before TCRalphabeta/CD19-depleted stem cell transplant. The chain's CDR3 is CASSPQGADTQYF. The CDR3 nucleotides read TGCGCCAGCAGTCCACAAGGCGCAGATACGCAGTATTTT.